A selection of T cell receptor beta chains follows, all from one sample in a study of blood T cell repertoires in COVID-19. Libraries were prepared by immunoSEQ multiplex PCR; TCRdb keeps only in-frame clonotypes and omits some of them. This sample has about 190,000 clones, with around 80% found just once. Sequenced sample: peripheral blood. These receptors were obtained from a man aged 30-40 years with active or convalescent COVID-19. CDR3s include the opening cysteine and the closing phenylalanine or tryptophan. The D gene is left open where the match is weak. Some rows mark clone size as missing; the rest say once, few, many or name a class of expanded clone.

v_gene,j_gene,abundance,d_gene,CDR3nt,CDR3aa
TRBV30,TRBJ1-2,NA,NA,TGTGCCTGGAGTGCTGGAGCTAACTATGGCTACACCTTC,CAWSAGANYGYTF
TRBV5-6,TRBJ1-1,NA,NA,TGTGCCAGCAGCCAACTCGACAGGACTCAGAACACTGAAGCTTTCTTT,CASSQLDRTQNTEAFF
TRBV10-3,TRBJ2-1,NA,NA,TGTGCCATCACCGACAGGAATGAGCAGTTCTTC,CAITDRNEQFF
TRBV27,TRBJ1-2,NA,NA,TGTGCCAGCAGTTTATACCCAGGGTTGGAAGGCTACACCTTC,CASSLYPGLEGYTF
TRBV7-2,TRBJ2-1,NA,NA,TGTGCCAGCAGCTTAGGTGTGGGCTCTTACAATGAGCAGTTCTTC,CASSLGVGSYNEQFF
TRBV27,TRBJ1-4,NA,TRBD1,TGTGCCAGCAGTTTATGGGGGACAGGGGGATCAACTAATGAAAAACTGTTTTTT,CASSLWGTGGSTNEKLFF
TRBV4-1,TRBJ1-5,NA,TRBD1,TGCGCCAGCAGCCCAGGGGGCGCGGGACAGCCCCAGCATTTT,CASSPGGAGQPQHF
TRBV7-5,TRBJ2-5,NA,NA,TGTGTCAGAAGCGACAGGGGGCAAGAGACCCAGTACTTC,CVRSDRGQETQYF
TRBV19,TRBJ1-3,NA,TRBD1,TGTGCCAGTAGTATAGCAGGGGGCCCTGGAAACACCATATATTTT,CASSIAGGPGNTIYF
TRBV7-2,TRBJ1-3,NA,TRBD1,TGTGCCAGCAGTCCAAGGACAGGGGATGGAAACACCATATATTTT,CASSPRTGDGNTIYF
TRBV4-1,TRBJ1-6,NA,NA,TGCGCCAGCAGAGCGGGAAATTCACCCCTCCACTTT,CASRAGNSPLHF
TRBV5-8,TRBJ1-6,once,TRBD1,TGTGCCAGCAGCCTGGCGGGCGGGACAGGGCCTAACCTATTGAATTCACCCCTCCACTTT,CASSLAGGTGPNLLNSPLHF
TRBV29-1,TRBJ2-2,NA,TRBD2,TGCAGCGTTGACCGTATCGCGGGGACTAGCGGGAGTGTGGCGAACACCGGGGAGCTGTTTTTT,CSVDRIAGTSGSVANTGELFF
TRBV11-3,TRBJ1-2,once,NA,TGTGCCAGCAGCCCAGGGACTGGGCTTTATGGCTACACCTTC,CASSPGTGLYGYTF